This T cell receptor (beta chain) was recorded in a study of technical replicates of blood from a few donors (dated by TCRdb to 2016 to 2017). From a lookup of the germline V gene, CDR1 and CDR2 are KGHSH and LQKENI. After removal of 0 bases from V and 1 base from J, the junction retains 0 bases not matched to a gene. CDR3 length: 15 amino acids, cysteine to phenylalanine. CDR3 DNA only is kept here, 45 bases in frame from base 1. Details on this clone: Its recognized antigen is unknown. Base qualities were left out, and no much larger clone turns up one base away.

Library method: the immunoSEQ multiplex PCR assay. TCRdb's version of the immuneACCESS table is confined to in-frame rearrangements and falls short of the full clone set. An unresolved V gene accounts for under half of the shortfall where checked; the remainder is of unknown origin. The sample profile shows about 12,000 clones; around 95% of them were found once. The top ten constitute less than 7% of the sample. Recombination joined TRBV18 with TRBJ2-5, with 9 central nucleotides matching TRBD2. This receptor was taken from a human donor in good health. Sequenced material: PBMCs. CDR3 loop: CASSPPSGSQETQYF. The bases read TGTGCCAGCTCACCACCTAGCGGGAGCCAAGAGACCCAGTACTTC.